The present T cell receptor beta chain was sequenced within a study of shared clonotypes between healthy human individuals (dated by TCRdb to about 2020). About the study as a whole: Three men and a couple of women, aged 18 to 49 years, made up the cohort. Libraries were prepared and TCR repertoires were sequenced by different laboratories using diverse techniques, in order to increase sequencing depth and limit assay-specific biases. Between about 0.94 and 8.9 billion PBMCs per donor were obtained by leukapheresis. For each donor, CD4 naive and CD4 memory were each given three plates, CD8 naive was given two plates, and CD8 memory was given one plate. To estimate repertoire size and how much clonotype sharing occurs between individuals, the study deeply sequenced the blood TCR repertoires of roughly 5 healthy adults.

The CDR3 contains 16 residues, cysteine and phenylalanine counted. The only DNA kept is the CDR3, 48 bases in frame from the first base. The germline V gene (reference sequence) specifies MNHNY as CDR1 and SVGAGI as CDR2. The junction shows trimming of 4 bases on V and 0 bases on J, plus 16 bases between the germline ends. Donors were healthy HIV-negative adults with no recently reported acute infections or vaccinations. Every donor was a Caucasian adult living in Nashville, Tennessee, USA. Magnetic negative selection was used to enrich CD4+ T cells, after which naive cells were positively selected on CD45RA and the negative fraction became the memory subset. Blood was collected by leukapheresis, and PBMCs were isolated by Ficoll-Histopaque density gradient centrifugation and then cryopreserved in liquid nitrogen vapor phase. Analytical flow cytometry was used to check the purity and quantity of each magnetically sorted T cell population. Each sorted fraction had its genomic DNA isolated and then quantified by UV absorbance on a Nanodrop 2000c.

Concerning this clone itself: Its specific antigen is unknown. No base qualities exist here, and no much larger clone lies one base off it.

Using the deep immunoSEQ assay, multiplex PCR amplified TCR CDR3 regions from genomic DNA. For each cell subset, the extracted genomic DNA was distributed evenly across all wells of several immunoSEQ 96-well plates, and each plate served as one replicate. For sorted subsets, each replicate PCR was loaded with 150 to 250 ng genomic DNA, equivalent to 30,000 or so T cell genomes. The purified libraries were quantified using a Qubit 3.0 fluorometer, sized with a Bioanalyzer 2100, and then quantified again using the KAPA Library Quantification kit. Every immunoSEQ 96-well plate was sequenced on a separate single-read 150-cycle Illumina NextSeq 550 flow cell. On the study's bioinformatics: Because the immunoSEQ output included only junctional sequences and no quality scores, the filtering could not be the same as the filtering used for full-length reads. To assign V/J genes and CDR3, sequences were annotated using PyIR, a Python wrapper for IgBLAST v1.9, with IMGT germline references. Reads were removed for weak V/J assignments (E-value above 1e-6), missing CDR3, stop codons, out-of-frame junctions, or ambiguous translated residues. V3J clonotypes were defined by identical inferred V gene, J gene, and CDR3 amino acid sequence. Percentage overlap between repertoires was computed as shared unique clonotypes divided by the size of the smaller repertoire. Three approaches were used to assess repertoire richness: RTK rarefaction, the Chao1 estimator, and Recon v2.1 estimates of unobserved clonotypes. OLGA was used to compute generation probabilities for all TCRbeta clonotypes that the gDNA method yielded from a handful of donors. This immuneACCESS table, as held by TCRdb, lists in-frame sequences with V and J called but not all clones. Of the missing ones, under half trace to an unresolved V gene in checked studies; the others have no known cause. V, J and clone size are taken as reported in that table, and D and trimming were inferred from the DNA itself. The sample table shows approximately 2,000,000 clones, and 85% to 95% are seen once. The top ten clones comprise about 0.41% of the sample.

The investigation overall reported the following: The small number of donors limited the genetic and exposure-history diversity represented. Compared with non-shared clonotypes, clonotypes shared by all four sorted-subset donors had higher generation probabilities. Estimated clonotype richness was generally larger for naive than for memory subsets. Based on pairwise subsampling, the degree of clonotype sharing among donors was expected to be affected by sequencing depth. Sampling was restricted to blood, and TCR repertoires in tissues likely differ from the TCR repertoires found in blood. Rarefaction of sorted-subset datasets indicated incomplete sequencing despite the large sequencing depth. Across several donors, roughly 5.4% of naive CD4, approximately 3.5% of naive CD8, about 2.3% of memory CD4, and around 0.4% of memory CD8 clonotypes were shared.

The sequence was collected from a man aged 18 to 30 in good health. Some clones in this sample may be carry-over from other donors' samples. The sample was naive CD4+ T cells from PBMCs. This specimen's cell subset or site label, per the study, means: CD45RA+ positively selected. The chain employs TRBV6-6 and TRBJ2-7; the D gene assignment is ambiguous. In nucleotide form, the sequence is TGTGCCAGCAGTTCCTTTTCGGCCTCTGACTCCTACGAGCAGTACTTC. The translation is CASSSFSASDSYEQYF.